The sequence of this TCR beta chain was determined in a study of T cell repertoires in cytomegalovirus infection. Notes on the study in general: CMV-specific TCR beta clonotypes restricted by HLA-C were the ones dominating the ex vivo response. Pooled public TCR beta family frequency picked out CMV carriers with the relevant HLA.

This clonotype was detected only a few times. What it recognizes is unknown. TCRdb re-derived calls from the reads in MiXCR, one entry per CDR3 protein. This sample has approximately 250,000 distinct CDR3 sequences, with approximately 10% found just once. The sequence was obtained from a human donor in good health (CMV status not recorded). Some clones in this sample may be carry-over from other donors' samples. What was sequenced was PBMCs.

The CDR3 reads CASRPPGSYEQYF. CDR3 nucleotides: TGTGCCAGCAGACCTCCGGGGAGCTACGAGCAGTACTTC. The chain employs TRBV27 and TRBJ2-7, with a tentative D call TRBD2 (5 bases). Trimming left V 6 bases short and J 3 bases short, with 12 bases between. Germline CDR1 is MNHEY and CDR2 is SMNVEV (reference sequence). The CDR3 loop spans 13 amino acids.